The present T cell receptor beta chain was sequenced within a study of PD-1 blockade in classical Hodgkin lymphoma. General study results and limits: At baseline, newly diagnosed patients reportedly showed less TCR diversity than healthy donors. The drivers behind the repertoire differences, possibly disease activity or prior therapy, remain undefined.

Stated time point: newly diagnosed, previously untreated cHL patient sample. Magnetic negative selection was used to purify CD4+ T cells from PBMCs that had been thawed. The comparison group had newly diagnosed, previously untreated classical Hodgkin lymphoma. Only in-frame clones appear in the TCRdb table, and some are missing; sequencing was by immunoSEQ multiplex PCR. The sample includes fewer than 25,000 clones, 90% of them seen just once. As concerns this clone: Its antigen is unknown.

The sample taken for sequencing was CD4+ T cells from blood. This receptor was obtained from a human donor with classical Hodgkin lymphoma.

The CDR3 reads CASSKGPGRNTEAFF. The CDR3 DNA reads TGTGCCAGCAGCAAAGGGCCGGGACGAAACACTGAAGCTTTCTTT. The chain links TRBV21-1 to TRBJ1-1. TRBV21-1 is a pseudogene segment. The CDR3 runs to 15 residues.